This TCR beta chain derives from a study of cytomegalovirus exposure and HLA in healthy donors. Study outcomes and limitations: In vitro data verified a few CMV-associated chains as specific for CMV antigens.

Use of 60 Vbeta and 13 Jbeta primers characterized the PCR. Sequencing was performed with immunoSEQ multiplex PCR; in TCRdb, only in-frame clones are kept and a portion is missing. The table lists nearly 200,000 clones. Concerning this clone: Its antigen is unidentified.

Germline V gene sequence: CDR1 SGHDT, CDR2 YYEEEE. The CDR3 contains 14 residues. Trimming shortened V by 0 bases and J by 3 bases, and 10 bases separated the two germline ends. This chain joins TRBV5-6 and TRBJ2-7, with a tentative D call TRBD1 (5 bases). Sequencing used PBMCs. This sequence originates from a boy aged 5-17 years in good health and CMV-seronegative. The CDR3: CASSLEGVLYEQYF. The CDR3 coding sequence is TGTGCCAGCAGCTTGGAAGGGGTCCTCTACGAGCAGTACTTC.